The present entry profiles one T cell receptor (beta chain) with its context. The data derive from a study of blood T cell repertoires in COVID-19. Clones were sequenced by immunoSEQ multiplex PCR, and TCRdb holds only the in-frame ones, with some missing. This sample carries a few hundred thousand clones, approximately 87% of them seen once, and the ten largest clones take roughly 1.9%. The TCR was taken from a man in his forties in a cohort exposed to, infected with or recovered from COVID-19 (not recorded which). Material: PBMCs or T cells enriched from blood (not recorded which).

The chain's CDR3 is CASRGGLGPQFF. CDR3 DNA: TGTGCCAGCAGGGGGGGACTAGGTCCCCAGTTCTTC. The chain is built from TRBV12-3 or TRBV12-4 and TRBJ2-1; the match to TRBD2 covers 8 bases. V lost 6 bases to trimming and J lost 13 bases; unmatched junction nucleotides: 8. The CDR3 totals 12 residues.